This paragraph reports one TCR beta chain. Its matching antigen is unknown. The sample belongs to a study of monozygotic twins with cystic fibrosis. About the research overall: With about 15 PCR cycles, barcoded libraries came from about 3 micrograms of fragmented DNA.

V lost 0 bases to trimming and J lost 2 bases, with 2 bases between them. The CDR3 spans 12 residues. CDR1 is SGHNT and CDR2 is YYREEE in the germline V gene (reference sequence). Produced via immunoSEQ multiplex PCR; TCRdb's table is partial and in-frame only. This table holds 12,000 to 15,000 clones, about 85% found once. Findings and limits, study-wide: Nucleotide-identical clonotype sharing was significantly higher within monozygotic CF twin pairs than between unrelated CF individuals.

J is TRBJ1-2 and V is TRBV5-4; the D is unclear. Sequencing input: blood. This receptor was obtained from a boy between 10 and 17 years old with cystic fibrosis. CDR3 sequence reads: CASSLDNYGYTF. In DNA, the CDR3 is TGTGCCAGCAGCTTGGACAACTATGGCTACACCTTC.